The 8 T cell receptor beta chains reported below all come from one sample, sequenced in a study of cytomegalovirus exposure and HLA in healthy donors. The PCR employed 60 Vbeta primers together with 13 Jbeta primers. Sequencing used immunoSEQ multiplex PCR; TCRdb keeps in-frame clones, though not all of them. This table holds fewer than 200,000 clones, around 80% found once. The sequencing input was PBMCs. The source is a female donor in good health and CMV-seronegative.

The chain is built from TRBV27 and TRBJ2-1; 7 positions agree with TRBD1. The CDR3 runs 15 residues. With V trimmed by 6 bases and J by 5 bases, 10 bases remained unmatched. Per the germline V gene, CDR1 is MNHEY and CDR2 is SMNVEV (reference sequence). In DNA form, the CDR3 reads TGTGCCAGCAGCCCGTCCGGGACAGACAACAATGAGCAGTTCTTC. Amino acid sequence: CASSPSGTDNNEQFF.

This clone showed up just a few times. The genes are TRBV19 and TRBJ1-6; 7 bases map to TRBD1. Unmatched junction bases numbered 1, after V lost 4 bases and J lost 4 bases. Germline CDR1 reads LNHDA; CDR2 reads SQIVND (reference sequence). The CDR3 spans 14 residues. Here the CDR3 reads CASSTGQYNSPLHF. The CDR3, as DNA: TGTGCCAGTAGTACGGGACAGTATAATTCACCCCTCCACTTT.

The chain carries TRBV19 and TRBJ1-2; TRBD1 matches 9 bases. V trimming: 7 bases; J trimming: 8 bases; junction bases outside the gene matches: 14. CDR1 LNHDA and CDR2 SQIVND come from the germline V gene (reference sequence). CDR3 length: 15 amino acids. The CDR3 nucleotides read TGTGCCAGTAACGGGGAGACCGGGACAGGGAAAGGCTACACCTTC. This gives the protein CASNGETGTGKGYTF.

CDR3 sequence (DNA): TGTGCCAGCAGTCGAACAGGGGACTACGAGCAGTACTTC. Protein: CASSRTGDYEQYF. The chain joins TRBV6-5 to TRBJ2-7, with TRBD1 identical over 7 bases. The V segment lost 5 bases and the J segment 3 bases; nucleotides outside the gene matches: 4. This CDR3 has 13 amino acids. Germline CDR1 MNHEY, CDR2 SVGAGI.

The V gene is TRBV28, the J gene TRBJ2-1; TRBD2 matches at 11 bases. The ends lost 6 bases at V and 9 bases at J; junction bases unmatched: 10. CDR1 MDHEN and CDR2 SYDVKM come from the germline V gene. This CDR3 contains 15 residues. The CDR3 nucleotides are TGTGCCAGCAGGGTTAGCGGGAGGGCCTTTGGTGAGCAGTTCTTC. It encodes CASRVSGRAFGEQFF.

This clone has just a few counts. CDR3 loop: CASSSRQGREEKLFF. CDR3 nucleotides: TGTGCCAGCAGCTCAAGACAGGGGCGAGAAGAAAAACTGTTTTTT. The chain uses TRBV5-5 and TRBJ1-4; 8 bases fit TRBD1. This CDR3 has 15 amino acids. Germline V CDR1 and CDR2: SGHKS, YYEKEE (reference sequence). J was trimmed by 8 bases and V by 3 bases; bases with no gene match: 9.

V usage is TRBV29-1 and J usage is TRBJ1-1; the D is unclear. The V gene's germline CDR1 is SQVTM and CDR2 ANQGSEA. The CDR3 length is 14 residues. V shed 3 bases and J shed 3 bases, with 14 bases lying between them. CDR3 coding DNA: TGCAGCGTTGAGGGCGCCCGTGTGGACACTGAAGCTTTCTTT. Its protein is CSVEGARVDTEAFF.

The rearrangement uses TRBV7-6 and TRBJ2-1, with 10 nucleotides matching TRBD2. V lost 4 bases to trimming and J lost 0 bases; unmatched junction nucleotides: 15. CDR3 size: 20 residues. From germline, CDR1 is SGHVS and CDR2 FNYEAQ. This chain's CDR3 is CASSSRRASGSKSSYNEQFF. In DNA, the CDR3 is TGTGCCAGCAGCTCGCGGCGGGCTAGCGGGAGTAAAAGCTCCTACAATGAGCAGTTCTTC.